Presented here are 5 T cell receptor beta chains from one specimen sequenced in a study of T cells and copy number aberrations in small-cell lung cancer. Using immunoSEQ multiplex PCR, the repertoire was profiled, and TCRdb retains in-frame clones only, with some absent. This table has approximately 1,500 clones, around four fifths appearing once. Sample: normal tissue next to the tumor. Receptors originate from a man in his 60s with small cell lung cancer.

The chain combines TRBV7-8 with TRBJ2-5, with 9 nucleotides matching TRBD2. Germline values: CDR1 SGHVS, CDR2 FQNEAQ. V lost 5 bases to trimming and J lost 5 bases; unmatched junction nucleotides: 12. CDR3 length equals 16 residues. The CDR3 DNA sequence: TGTGCCAGCAGCAGATATAGCGGGAGACGAGAGGAGACCCAGTACTTC. Translation: CASSRYSGRREETQYF.

The DNA of the CDR3 is TGTGCCAGCAGCCGCCGTGGTACGAACACCGGGGAGCTGTTTTTT. This codes for CASSRRGTNTGELFF. The V call is TRBV7-9, the J call TRBJ2-2; D ambiguous. The CDR3 is 15 residues long. V was clipped by 5 bases and J by 0 bases, with 10 bases between them. Germline V gives CDR1 SEHNR, CDR2 FQNEAQ (reference sequence).

The rearrangement links TRBV9 to TRBJ2-2, with unresolved D. The CDR3 covers 14 residues. The V and J ends lost 0 bases and 2 bases respectively, with 5 bases between them. Germline CDR1 and CDR2: SGDLS and YYNGEE. The CDR3 DNA follows: TGTGCCAGCAGCGTAGGGGGAAACACCGGGGAGCTGTTTTTT. Protein sequence: CASSVGGNTGELFF. Together with reference TRBV9 and TRBJ2-2, the CDR3 gives the full variable domain: DSGVTQTPKHLITATGQRVTLRCSPRSGDLSVYWYQQSLDQGLQFLIQYYNGEERAKGNILERFSAQQFPDLHSELNLSSLELGDSALYFCASSVGGNTGELFFGEGSRLTVL.

Note on this clone: At one boundary the junction diverges from the germline segment, which might be a read error. V usage is TRBV4-2 and J usage is TRBJ2-2; possible D gene TRBD2, 5 bases. The CDR3 is 16 residues long. The germline V gene encodes CDR1 LGHNA and CDR2 YNFKEQ. CDR3 DNA sequence: TGTGCCAGCAGCCAAGATCGGAACACCAACACCGGGGAGCTGGTTTTT. As protein: CASSQDRNTNTGELVF.

The chain joins TRBV9 to TRBJ2-5; D call uncertain. CDR1 and CDR2 (germline): SGDLS, YYNGEE. Trimming cost V 1 base and J 5 bases, with 18 bases left between them. The CDR3 has 16 amino acids. In DNA, the CDR3 is TGTGCCAGCAGCGTAAGCTCTGGGCTCTCCGGGGAGACCCAGTACTTC. Its translation: CASSVSSGLSGETQYF.